The next 16 T cell receptor beta chains were all read from a single sample in a study of cytomegalovirus exposure and HLA in healthy donors. PCR used 60 Vbeta primers and 13 Jbeta primers. Libraries were prepared by immunoSEQ multiplex PCR; TCRdb keeps only in-frame clonotypes and omits some of them. The sample has almost 200,000 clones; roughly 80% are singletons. Sample: PBMCs. These receptor sequences come from a male donor in good health and CMV-seropositive.

This clone was counted a few times. J is TRBJ2-1 and V is TRBV28, with D hard to call. Germline V gives CDR1 MDHEN, CDR2 SYDVKM. The CDR3 loop spans 14 amino acids. The ends were cut back, 5 bases at V and 3 bases at J, with 11 bases in the middle. CDR3 loop: CASSLSRGYNEQFF. Here the CDR3 DNA reads TGTGCCAGCAGTCTAAGCCGAGGCTACAATGAGCAGTTCTTC.

The rearrangement links TRBV7-2 to TRBJ2-1, with TRBD2 matching over 10 bases. The CDR3 is made up of 15 amino acids. J was trimmed by 8 bases and V by 0 bases; bases with no gene match: 4. CDR1 and CDR2 (germline): SGHTA, FQGNSA. This chain's CDR3 is CASSLAPSGSDEQFF. CDR3 coding DNA: TGTGCCAGCAGCTTAGCCCCTAGCGGGAGCGATGAGCAGTTCTTC. Complete variable domain (other parts from reference TRBV7-2 and TRBJ2-1): GAGVSQSPSNKVTEKGKDVELRCDPISGHTALYWYRQSLGQGLEFLIYFQGNSAPDKSGLPSDRFSAERTGGSVSTLTIQRTQQEDSAVYLCASSLAPSGSDEQFFGPGTRLTVL.

The CDR3 spells CASKLGWGDGNTIYF. The DNA for the CDR3 is TGTGCCAGCAAGTTAGGTTGGGGGGACGGGAACACCATATATTTT. The chain employs TRBV2 and TRBJ1-3, with D tentatively TRBD1 (5 bases). V lost 7 bases to trimming and J lost 7 bases, with 20 bases between them. The germline CDR1 and CDR2 sequences are SNHLY and FYNNEI. There are 15 residues in the CDR3.

The DNA of the CDR3 is TGTGCCAGCAGCTTATACCAGAGCTGGACAGGGAAGGTGACTGAAGCTTTCTTT. Translated, it gives CASSLYQSWTGKVTEAFF. The rearrangement links TRBV11-2 to TRBJ1-1, with 8 bases matching TRBD1. Germline lookup yields CDR1 SGHAT and CDR2 FQNNGV. The CDR3 consists of 18 residues. V dropped 2 bases and J dropped 5; count of bases not matched to a gene: 16.

V gene TRBV4-1 combines with J gene TRBJ1-4; 8 bases match TRBD1. Germline V CDR1 and CDR2: MGHRA, YSYEKL. The CDR3 contains 14 residues. The J segment lost 8 bases and the V segment lost 8 bases, leaving 10 bases of the junction unmatched. CDR3 sequence reads: CASGKTGVEEKLFF. CDR3 coding DNA: TGCGCCAGCGGAAAGACAGGGGTTGAGGAAAAACTGTTTTTT.

The rearrangement links TRBV5-1 to TRBJ2-1; D is perhaps TRBD2 (5 bases). The length of the CDR3 is 16 residues. Trimming pared 0 bases from V and 6 bases from J, leaving 16 bases between. CDR1 SGHRS and CDR2 YFSETQ come from the germline V gene. The CDR3 sequence is CASSLAYGSPSNEQFF. The CDR3, as DNA: TGCGCCAGCAGCTTGGCCTATGGGAGCCCCAGCAATGAGCAGTTCTTC. Drawing the rest from reference TRBV5-1 and TRBJ2-1, the complete variable domain is KAGVTQTPRYLIKTRGQQVTLSCSPISGHRSVSWYQQTPGQGLQFLFEYFSETQRNKGNFPGRFSGRQFSNSRSEMNVSTLELGDSALYLCASSLAYGSPSNEQFFGPGTRLTVL.

CDR3 DNA: TGTGCCAGCAGTGAAGGGCAGAACTACGAGCAGTACTTC. Its translation is CASSEGQNYEQYF. V is TRBV2 and J is TRBJ2-7; D ambiguous. Between the trimmed V and J ends, which lost 1 base and 3 bases, there was a span of 7 bases. From germline, CDR1 is SNHLY and CDR2 FYNNEI. The length of the CDR3 is 13 residues.

This clone has a handful of counts. V is TRBV30 and J is TRBJ2-4, with TRBD2 identical over 14 bases. CDR3 size: 18 residues. V shed 0 bases and J 3 bases; nucleotides not matched to a gene: 7. The V gene's germline CDR1 is GTSNPN and CDR2 SVGIG (reference sequence). CDR3: CAWSVPRLAGGVKNIQYF. Here the CDR3 DNA reads TGTGCCTGGAGTGTACCTCGACTAGCGGGGGGGGTCAAAAACATTCAGTACTTC.

The gene calls are TRBV28 and TRBJ2-3; 8 bases fit TRBD2. V trimming: 2 bases; J trimming: 2 bases; junction bases outside the gene matches: 6. CDR3 size: 16 residues. Germline values: CDR1 MDHEN, CDR2 SYDVKM. CDR3 sequence: CASSLTGGRVTDTQYF. The CDR3 bases are TGTGCCAGCAGTTTAACGGGGGGGCGAGTCACAGATACGCAGTATTTT.

V usage is TRBV30 and J usage is TRBJ2-5; D is possibly TRBD1 (10 bases). The V end was cut by 1 base, the J end by 3 bases, with 21 bases between. The CDR3 sequence is 17 residues long. The germline V gene encodes CDR1 GTSNPN and CDR2 SVGIG (reference sequence). The CDR3 sequence is CAWSGTGGTSSEETQYF. The CDR3 DNA reads as TGTGCCTGGAGTGGGACAGGGGGGACTAGCAGCGAAGAGACCCAGTACTTC.

This clone was seen only a few times. J is TRBJ2-1 and V is TRBV4-2, with 8 positions matching TRBD1. This CDR3 has 15 residues. Losses at the gene ends were 4 bases for V and 7 bases for J; bases not matched to a gene: 9. CDR1 LGHNA and CDR2 YNFKEQ come from the germline V gene. CDR3 residues: CASSRPGQGGNEQFF. The CDR3 DNA follows: TGTGCCAGCAGCCGCCCCGGACAGGGAGGAAATGAGCAGTTCTTC.

The rearrangement joins TRBV7-9 to TRBJ2-5; TRBD2 aligns across 11 bases. The CDR3 totals 15 residues. V lost 3 bases to trimming and J lost 1 base; unmatched junction nucleotides: 1. Looked up from germline, CDR1 is SEHNR and CDR2 is FQNEAQ (reference sequence). CDR3 nucleotides: TGTGCCAGCAGCTTGACTAGCGGGATCCAAGAGACCCAGTACTTC. Residues: CASSLTSGIQETQYF. The entire variable domain, with the rest obtained from reference TRBV7-9 and TRBJ2-5, is as follows: DTGVSQNPRHKITKRGQNVTFRCDPISEHNRLYWYRQTLGQGPEFLTYFQNEAQLEKSRLLSDRFSAERPKGSFSTLEIQRTEQGDSAMYLCASSLTSGIQETQYFGPGTRLLVL.

Worth noting for this clone: Germline and junction disagree at one end, which may indicate a read error. V and J are TRBV19 and TRBJ2-7; 9 nucleotides line up with TRBD1. Germline values: CDR1 LNHDA, CDR2 SQIVND (reference sequence). The CDR3 is made up of 11 amino acids. CDR3 in amino acids: CRDRVGNEQYF. The CDR3 region has the DNA TGCCGGGACAGGGTGGGAAACGAGCAGTACTTC.

The CDR3, as DNA: TGTGCCATCAGTTCTCGCGGCGGGAGCTCCTACAATGAGCAGTTCTTC. It is translated as CAISSRGGSSYNEQFF. The chain couples TRBV10-3 to TRBJ2-1; TRBD2 aligns across 7 bases. The ends lost 5 bases at V and 0 bases at J; junction bases unmatched: 7. The CDR3 spans 16 residues. From germline, CDR1 is ENHRY and CDR2 SYGVKD.

This chain links TRBV6-5 with TRBJ1-2; D uncertain. CDR1 MNHEY and CDR2 SVGAGI come from the germline V gene. The CDR3 covers 16 residues. V was cut by 1 base and J by 5 bases, with 17 bases left in between. In DNA form, the CDR3 reads TGTGCCAGCAGTTACTACCCCGGACGGGAGGGTTATGGCTACACCTTC. It specifies CASSYYPGREGYGYTF.

The chain employs TRBV7-2 and TRBJ2-7; D not resolved. CDR1 is SGHTA, CDR2 FQGNSA, per germline. The CDR3 loop spans 12 amino acids. Trimming left V 3 bases short and J 4 bases short, with 7 bases between. CDR3 residues: CASSLTLYEQYF. As DNA, the CDR3 is TGTGCCAGCAGCTTGACACTTTACGAGCAGTACTTC.